Sequencing of this TCR beta chain was carried out in a study of human T cells and chemical hapten exposure. Time point given: pre-sensitization, week 0. Treatment noted: therapeutic diphenylcyclopropenone sensitization with weekly scalp DPC. Findings and caveats of the study: Alopecia in the donors means their immune response may deviate from healthy people's. TCRs above 1 in 1000 frequency stayed constant with DPC sensitization.

One entry per CDR3 protein results from TCRdb running MiXCR on the RACE reads. The sample includes approximately 260,000 distinct CDR3 sequences, 7.5% to 8% of them seen just once. Comment on this clonotype: Its matching antigen is unknown.

Trimming took 2 bases from V and 6 from J; bases not matched to a gene: 3. The CDR3 is 12 residues long. Germline CDR1 reads DFQATT; CDR2 reads SNEGSKA (reference sequence). The receptor's source is a man aged 18 to 35 with alopecia areata. Some clones in this sample may be carry-over from other donors' samples. The sequencing used whole blood, collected in connection with sensitization to the hapten diphenylcyclopropenone (DPC). The chain uses TRBV20-1 and TRBJ1-1; 7 nucleotides line up with TRBD1. The CDR3 DNA reads as TGCAGTGCTAGATCAGGGGGGGCTGAAGCTTTCTTT. Translated, it gives CSARSGGAEAFF.